The 2 T cell receptor beta chains below all came from one sample that was sequenced in a study of cytomegalovirus exposure and HLA in healthy donors. Use of 60 Vbeta and 13 Jbeta primers characterized the PCR. TCRdb keeps only in-frame clones here, not all; method: immunoSEQ multiplex PCR. The sample has 35,000 to 45,000 clones, roughly 51% seen once; the top ten hold roughly 6%. Sequences were obtained from PBMCs. Receptors originate from a man aged 55 to 70 in good health and CMV-seronegative.

The chain combines TRBV5-6 with TRBJ1-2; no definite D call. The CDR3 has 16 residues. Germline-derived CDR1 and CDR2 are SGHDT and YYEEEE. Trimming took 0 bases from V and 0 from J, leaving 12 bases between them. The CDR3 DNA sequence: TGTGCCAGCAGCTTGGAGAGGCGATTAGCTAACTATGGCTACACCTTC. Protein sequence: CASSLERRLANYGYTF. Combining the CDR3 with reference TRBV5-6 and TRBJ1-2 gives the whole variable domain DAGVTQSPTHLIKTRGQQVTLRCSPKSGHDTVSWYQQALGQGPQFIFQYYEEEERQRGNFPDRFSGHQFPNYSSELNVNALLLGDSALYLCASSLERRLANYGYTFGSGTRLTVV.

This clone was recorded once. This sequence joins TRBV27 and TRBJ2-7; D is possibly TRBD2 (5 bases). There are 12 residues in the CDR3. The germline V gene encodes CDR1 MNHEY and CDR2 SMNVEV (reference sequence). V was trimmed by 6 bases and J by 6 bases, leaving 12 bases between them. The CDR3 DNA sequence: TGTGCCAGCAGGTCGCGCGGGTCCGAGCAGTACTTC. Its protein is CASRSRGSEQYF.